This T cell receptor (beta chain) was captured in a study of T-cell memory formation after mild COVID-19. As for the study in general: Largely, TCR clusters stayed within a single donor.

TCRdb analysed the 5' RACE reads with MiXCR anew, one entry per CDR3 protein. The repertoire holds roughly 620,000 distinct CDR3 sequences, roughly 18% seen once, with 9.5% to 15% in the top ten. Germline V gene sequence: CDR1 SQVTM, CDR2 ANQGSEA. J lost 5 bases, V lost 1 base, and 5 bases had no gene match. The CDR3 runs to 14 residues. The sample holds a few counts of this clonotype. Its antigen is as yet unknown. Overall study results and limits: The CD4+ clones that contracted clustered mainly within CM and EM, and the CD8+ clones concentrated in EMRA. Pre-infection memory already had some responding clones, implying cross-reactive memory joined. Clones that shrank (day 15 to 85) were balanced CD4/CD8, whereas later expanders leaned CD4+.

This TCR was recovered from an adult woman who had mild COVID-19 (a few samples of this study predate the infection). Cell type and time point are not known. Sequencing was done on a sample of PBMCs or a T cell subset sorted from them (not recorded which). V and J are TRBV29-1 and TRBJ2-5; 9 bases line up with TRBD2. As DNA, the CDR3 is TGCAGCGTTGAAGCAGCGGGGGGCAGGGAGACCCAGTACTTC. Its translation: CSVEAAGGRETQYF.